This T cell receptor (beta chain) comes out of a study of blood T cell repertoires in COVID-19. Study-level information: Whether acute or convalescent, the COVID-19 samples came from the United States, Italy and Spain. In each case, the material was cDNA or gDNA derived from T cells, B-cell-depleted T cells, or PBMCs.

Original processing notes: The authors estimated nucleated cell counts from reference gene primer amplification. Repertoires were generated with immunoSEQ multiplex PCR, while TCRdb's copy carries only in-frame clones and drops some. Clone size and the V and J calls come from that table; the DNA yielded D and trimming. The sample holds under 200,000 clones, just over 85% seen once. Germline loops: CDR1 ENHRY, CDR2 SYGVKD. V lost 4 bases to trimming and J lost 2 bases, with 12 bases between them. The length of the CDR3 is 14 residues. This clonotype originated in a middle-aged man with active or convalescent COVID-19. The chain is built from TRBV10-3 and TRBJ2-7; D gene unclear. Sequenced: peripheral blood. The DNA for the CDR3 is TGTGCCATCAGTGGAACCGGGTCAACCTACGAGCAGTACTTC. Translating gives CAISGTGSTYEQYF.